The clone carrying this TCR beta chain was counted only a few times. Its antigen is as yet unknown. These data come from a study of blood T cells in healthy people across ages. Study-wide results and caveats: Naive T cell percentage showed a strong correlation with TCR beta diversity. TCR beta diversity, measured per million T cells, fell in a roughly linear way with age.

This CDR3 comprises 16 residues. Trimming removed 2 bases from V and 3 bases from J; junction bases left unmatched: 9. With a J-beta primer mix and a sample-barcoded 5' primer, a second PCR ran about 7 to 12 cycles. Per-sample output comprised a minimum of 2.5 million paired-end reads containing CDR3. TCRdb re-called the 5' RACE reads through MiXCR, storing one row per CDR3 protein. The data contain 920,000 or so distinct CDR3 sequences, 35% to 50% of them singletons. Individuals who donated were healthy Caucasians from Russia aged 6 to 90. The source of this sequence is a woman aged 55-69 years in good health. The chain has TRBV12-3 or TRBV12-4 and TRBJ2-7, with TRBD2 matching over 8 bases. Sequencing was done on a sample of blood. The CDR3 protein is CASSLLASGYGYEQYF. DNA for the CDR3: TGTGCCAGCAGTTTACTCGCTAGCGGGTACGGCTACGAGCAGTACTTC.